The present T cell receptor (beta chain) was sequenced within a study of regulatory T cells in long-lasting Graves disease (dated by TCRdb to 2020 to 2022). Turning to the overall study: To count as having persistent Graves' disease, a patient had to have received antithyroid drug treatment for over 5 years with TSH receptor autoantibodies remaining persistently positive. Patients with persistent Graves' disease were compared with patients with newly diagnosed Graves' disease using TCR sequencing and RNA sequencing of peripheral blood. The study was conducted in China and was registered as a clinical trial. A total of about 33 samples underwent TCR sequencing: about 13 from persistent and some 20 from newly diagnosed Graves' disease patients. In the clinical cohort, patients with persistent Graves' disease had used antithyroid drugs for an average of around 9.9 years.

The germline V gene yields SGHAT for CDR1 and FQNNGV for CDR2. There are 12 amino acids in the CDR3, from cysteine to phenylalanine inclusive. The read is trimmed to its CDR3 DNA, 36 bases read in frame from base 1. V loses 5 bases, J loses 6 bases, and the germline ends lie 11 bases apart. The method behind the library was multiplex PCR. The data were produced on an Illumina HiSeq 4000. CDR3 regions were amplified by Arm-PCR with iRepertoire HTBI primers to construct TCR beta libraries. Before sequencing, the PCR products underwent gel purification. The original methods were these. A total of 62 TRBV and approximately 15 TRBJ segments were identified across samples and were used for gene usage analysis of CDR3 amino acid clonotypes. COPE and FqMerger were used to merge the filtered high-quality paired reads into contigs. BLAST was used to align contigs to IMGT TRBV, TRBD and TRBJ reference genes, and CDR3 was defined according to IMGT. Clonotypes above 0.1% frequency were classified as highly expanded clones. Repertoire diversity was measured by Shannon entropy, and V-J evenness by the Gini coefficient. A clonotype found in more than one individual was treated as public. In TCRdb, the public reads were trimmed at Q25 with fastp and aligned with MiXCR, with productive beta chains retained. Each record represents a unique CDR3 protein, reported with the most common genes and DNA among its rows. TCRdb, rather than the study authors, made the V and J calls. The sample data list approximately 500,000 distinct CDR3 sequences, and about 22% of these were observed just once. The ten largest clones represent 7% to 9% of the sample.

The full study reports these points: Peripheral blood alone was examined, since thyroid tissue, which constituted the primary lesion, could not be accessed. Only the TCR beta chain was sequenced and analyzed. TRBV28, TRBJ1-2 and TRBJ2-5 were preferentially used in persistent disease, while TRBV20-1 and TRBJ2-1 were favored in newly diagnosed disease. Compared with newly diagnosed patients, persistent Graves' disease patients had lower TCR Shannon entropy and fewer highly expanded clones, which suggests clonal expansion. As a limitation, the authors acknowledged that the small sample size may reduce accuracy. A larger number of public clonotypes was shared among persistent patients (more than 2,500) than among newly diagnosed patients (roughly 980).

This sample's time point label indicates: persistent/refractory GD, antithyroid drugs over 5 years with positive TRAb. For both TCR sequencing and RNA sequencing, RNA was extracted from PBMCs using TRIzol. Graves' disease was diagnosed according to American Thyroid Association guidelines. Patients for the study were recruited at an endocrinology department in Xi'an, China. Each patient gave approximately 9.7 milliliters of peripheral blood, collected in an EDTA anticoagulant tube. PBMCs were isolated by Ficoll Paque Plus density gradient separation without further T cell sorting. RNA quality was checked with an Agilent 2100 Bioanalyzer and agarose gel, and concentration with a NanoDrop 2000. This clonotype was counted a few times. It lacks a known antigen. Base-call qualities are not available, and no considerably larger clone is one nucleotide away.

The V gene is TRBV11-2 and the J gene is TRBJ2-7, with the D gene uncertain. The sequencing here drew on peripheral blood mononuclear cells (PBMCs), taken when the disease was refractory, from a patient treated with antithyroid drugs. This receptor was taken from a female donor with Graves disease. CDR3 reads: CASSPPPSEQYF. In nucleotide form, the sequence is TGTGCCAGCAGCCCGCCTCCTTCCGAGCAGTACTTC.